The source of this T cell receptor (beta chain) is a study of blood T cell repertoires in COVID-19. Study-wide background: T cells, B-cell-depleted T cells, or PBMCs supplied cDNA or gDNA.

The junction had 7 bases not matched to a gene; V was cut back by 5 bases and J by 7 bases. The CDR3 contains 14 residues. Germline CDR1 MNHEY, CDR2 SMNVEV (reference sequence). Sequenced by immunoSEQ multiplex PCR; TCRdb stores in-frame clones only, minus some. Altogether 100,000 to 150,000 clones are present, approximately 74% being singletons, with the ten largest covering under 2.5%. The chain has TRBV27 and TRBJ1-5; 8 nucleotides agree with TRBD1. The sample taken for sequencing was peripheral blood. The TCR was taken from a woman in her 70s with acute or convalescent COVID-19. This CDR3 is CASSITGGRQPQHF. For the CDR3, the DNA is TGTGCCAGCAGTATCACAGGGGGGAGACAGCCCCAGCATTTT.